This passage covers 9 T cell receptor beta chains from one sample sequenced in a study of OX40 agonist ivuxolimab in advanced cancers. Profiling relied on immunoSEQ multiplex PCR, and the TCRdb table lists in-frame clones only, not all of them. The sample gives 40,000 to 55,000 clones, just under 95% of which show up once; over 12% is in the top ten. This sample comprised CD4+ or CD8+ T cells sorted from blood, obtained in a trial of the OX40 agonist ivuxolimab. These receptors were collected from an adult with an advanced solid tumor such as melanoma, head and neck, liver or kidney cancer.

The chain combines TRBV13 with TRBJ2-5; unclear D gene. Germline V gene data show CDR1 as PRHDT and CDR2 as FYEKMQ (reference sequence). The V gene lost 0 bases and the J gene lost 1 base, with 6 bases spanning the gap. The CDR3 sequence is 14 residues long. The CDR3 nucleotides are TGTGCCAGCAGCTTAGGTGGAGTCCAAGAGACCCAGTACTTC. This translates into CASSLGGVQETQYF.

In this sample, this clone turned up once. The chain recombines TRBV5-1 with TRBJ1-3; a weak D match, TRBD1 (6 bases). This CDR3 spans 15 amino acids. Looked up from germline, CDR1 is SGHRS and CDR2 is YFSETQ. V gave up 3 bases and J gave up 5 bases, with 15 bases separating them. This CDR3 is CASSSGAGGRNTIYF. The CDR3, as DNA: TGCGCCAGCAGCTCGGGGGCAGGAGGTAGAAACACCATATATTTT.

The chain couples TRBV27 to TRBJ2-2; D gene uncertain. CDR1 and CDR2 (germline): MNHEY, SMNVEV (reference sequence). V was shortened by 5 bases and J by 5 bases, with 6 bases between the two germline ends. The length of the CDR3 is 12 residues. Here the CDR3 reads CASSGITGELFF. The CDR3 bases are TGTGCCAGCAGTGGTATAACCGGGGAGCTGTTTTTT.

The V gene is TRBV27, the J gene TRBJ1-2; D not certain. Trimming left V 0 bases short and J 3 bases short, with 11 bases between. The germline V gene encodes CDR1 MNHEY and CDR2 SMNVEV (reference sequence). CDR3 size: 15 residues. The chain's CDR3 is CASSLSVNLDYGYTF. CDR3 in DNA: TGTGCCAGCAGTTTATCCGTGAACCTGGACTATGGCTACACCTTC.

CDR3 region: CASSPSWYEQYF. In DNA, the CDR3 is TGTGCCAGCAGTCCCAGCTGGTACGAGCAGTACTTC. The chain employs TRBV28 and TRBJ2-7, with D unresolved. This CDR3 has 12 residues. The germline V and J ends were trimmed by 5 bases and 4 bases, with 9 bases remaining between them. Germline V gene data show CDR1 as MDHEN and CDR2 as SYDVKM.

J is TRBJ1-5 and V is TRBV9, with 8 bases aligning to TRBD1. The J segment lost 6 bases and the V segment lost 2 bases, leaving 1 base of the junction unmatched. The CDR3 is 13 amino acids. Germline CDR1 reads SGDLS; CDR2 reads YYNGEE. The CDR3 coding sequence is TGTGCCAGCAGCGTTACAGGGGGTCAGCCCCAGCATTTT. Protein sequence: CASSVTGGQPQHF.

The V gene is TRBV29-1, the J gene TRBJ2-2, with a weak D call TRBD2 (5 bases). The ends were cut back, 4 bases at V and 2 bases at J, with 8 bases in the middle. Germline values: CDR1 SQVTM, CDR2 ANQGSEA. This CDR3 region has 13 residues. CDR3 sequence: CSVGGGNTGELFF. The CDR3 coding sequence is TGCAGCGTTGGTGGAGGAAACACCGGGGAGCTGTTTTTT.

CDR3 DNA sequence: TGTGCCAGCAGTCCCACTAGCGTCGAGCAGTACTTC. Its protein product is CASSPTSVEQYF. The chain employs TRBV6-5 and TRBJ2-7; TRBD2 aligns across 7 bases. The CDR3 extends over 12 amino acids. Unmatched junction bases numbered 4, after V lost 5 bases and J lost 6 bases. Looked up from germline, CDR1 is MNHEY and CDR2 is SVGAGI.

The rearrangement links TRBV15 to TRBJ2-1, with D possibly being TRBD2 (5 bases). Germline loops: CDR1 LNHNV, CDR2 YYDKDF (reference sequence). The CDR3 runs 15 residues. The V end lost 0 bases, the J end lost 3 bases, and 9 bases lay between the germline ends. Here the CDR3 DNA reads TGTGCCACCAGCAGAGAAGCGGTTAGCTACAATGAGCAGTTCTTC. This encodes CATSREAVSYNEQFF.